Shown below are 25 T cell receptor beta chains from a single sample sequenced in a study of brain metastases from non-small cell lung cancer. The assay was immunoSEQ multiplex PCR, and TCRdb's table has in-frame clones only and misses some. Of roughly 1,400 clones listed, about 90% are singletons. Sample: tumor-adjacent normal tissue. These receptors came from a donor older than 35 with non-small cell lung cancer.

The rearrangement uses TRBV6-5 and TRBJ1-2; 9 bases align to TRBD1. The length of the CDR3 is 13 residues. The V gene end was trimmed by 6 bases and the J gene end by 5 bases; junction bases not matched to a gene: 4. Per the germline V gene, CDR1 is MNHEY and CDR2 is SVGAGI. CDR3: CASRRTGVYGYTF. CDR3 DNA: TGTGCCAGCAGGCGGACAGGGGTGTATGGCTACACCTTC.

By share, this clone counts as large. Other DNA sequences in the sample encode the same CDR3. This chain links TRBV6-5 with TRBJ1-2, with D tentatively TRBD1 (6 bases). Trimming removed 8 bases from V and 5 bases from J, with 21 bases in between. Germline V gene lookup returns CDR1 MNHEY and CDR2 SVGAGI. CDR3 length: 15 residues. CDR3 nucleotide sequence: TGTGCCAGCGGTTTAGGGGGGGTCACACGGTATGGCTACACCTTC. This codes for CASGLGGVTRYGYTF.

This clone was seen a single time. The V gene is TRBV7-9, the J gene TRBJ2-5, with TRBD2 matching 7 bases. Germline V gene sequence: CDR1 SEHNR, CDR2 FQNEAQ (reference sequence). The CDR3 spans 13 residues. After removal of 5 bases from V and 5 bases from J, the junction contained 5 bases not matched to a gene. Here the CDR3 DNA reads TGTGCCAGCAGCACCCAACTAGCGGAGACCCAGTACTTC. Translating gives CASSTQLAETQYF.

The chain links TRBV30 to TRBJ1-3, with D perhaps TRBD1 (5 bases). CDR1 GTSNPN and CDR2 SVGIG come from the germline V gene (reference sequence). Trimming took off 0 bases at V and 2 bases at J, with 8 bases between the two ends. The CDR3 is 14 amino acids. CDR3 protein: CAWSVRVAGNTIYF. The CDR3 DNA follows: TGTGCCTGGAGTGTCAGGGTGGCTGGAAACACCATATATTTT.

The chain uses TRBV9 and TRBJ1-1, with TRBD1 matching over 7 bases. Germline values: CDR1 SGDLS, CDR2 YYNGEE. The CDR3 has 16 residues. V shed 4 bases, J shed 1 base, and the junction held 10 bases outside the gene matches. CDR3 in DNA: TGTGCCAGCAGCCCGCGACGGGACAGAACGAACACTGAAGCTTTCTTT. Translated, it gives CASSPRRDRTNTEAFF.

The chain combines TRBV3-1 (or the pseudogene TRBV3-2) with TRBJ2-2; TRBD1 is a possible D gene (5 bases). V lost 5 bases, J lost 5 bases, and 21 bases lay in between. Germline CDR1 is LGHDT and CDR2 is YNNKEL (reference sequence). CDR3 size: 17 residues. The CDR3 sequence: CASSGYYPTGLTGELFF. The CDR3 DNA sequence: TGTGCCAGCAGCGGATACTATCCCACAGGCTTGACCGGGGAGCTGTTTTTT.

The chain couples TRBV24-1 to TRBJ2-3; D is unresolved. Germline V gene lookup returns CDR1 KGHDR and CDR2 SFDVKD. V lost 1 base and J 9 bases, leaving 7 bases between the germline ends. CDR3 length: 12 amino acids. Here the CDR3 reads CATSDLIRTQYF. CDR3 in DNA: TGTGCCACCAGTGATTTAATTCGGACGCAGTATTTT.

This chain links TRBV9 with TRBJ2-2; D unresolved. Germline CDR1 reads SGDLS; CDR2 reads YYNGEE. There are 14 residues in the CDR3. Trimming left V 0 bases short and J 3 bases short, with 6 bases between. Here the CDR3 DNA reads TGTGCCAGCAGCGTAGAGACACACACCGGGGAGCTGTTTTTT. Protein product: CASSVETHTGELFF.

This rearrangement joins TRBV19 to TRBJ2-1; 11 bases fit TRBD2. Trimming cost V 3 bases and J 6 bases; bases outside gene matches: 10. CDR1 and CDR2 from the germline V gene are LNHDA and SQIVND (reference sequence). CDR3 length: 17 residues. The CDR3 nucleotides read TGTGCCAGTAGTATTAAGACTAGCGGGACTATGATCAATGAGCAGTTCTTC. Amino acid sequence: CASSIKTSGTMINEQFF. Filled out from reference TRBV19 and TRBJ2-1, the complete variable domain reads DGGITQSPKYLFRKEGQNVTLSCEQNLNHDAMYWYRQDPGQGLRLIYYSQIVNDFQKGDIAEGYSVSREKKESFPLTVTSAQKNPTAFYLCASSIKTSGTMINEQFFGPGTRLTVL.

V gene TRBV7-3 combines with J gene TRBJ1-1; perhaps TRBD1 as D (5 bases). The germline V and J ends were trimmed by 5 bases and 2 bases, with 12 bases remaining between them. CDR3 length: 14 amino acids. Germline V CDR1 and CDR2: SGHTA, FQGTGA. CDR3 sequence reads: CASSPLGGNTEAFF. The CDR3 nucleotides are TGTGCCAGCAGCCCCTTGGGGGGAAACACTGAAGCTTTCTTT.

This clone was seen a single time. The chain is built from TRBV5-1 and TRBJ1-1; TRBD1 might be the D (6 bases). The CDR3 spans 16 residues. The germline CDR1 and CDR2 sequences are SGHRS and YFSETQ. The germline V and J ends were trimmed by 6 bases and 1 base, with 19 bases remaining between them. The chain's CDR3 is CASNQHHGGGNTEAFF. In nucleotides, the CDR3 is TGCGCCAGCAACCAGCATCATGGAGGGGGGAACACTGAAGCTTTCTTT.

This clone was seen only a few times. The chain links TRBV4-3 to TRBJ2-3; possibly TRBD2 for D (5 bases). Trimming took off 0 bases at V and 5 bases at J, with 9 bases between the two ends. CDR1 and CDR2 from the germline V gene are LGHNA and YSLEER. The CDR3 has 14 amino acids. The CDR3 reads CASSQERVEDTQYF. The CDR3 region has the DNA TGCGCCAGCAGCCAAGAGCGGGTCGAAGATACGCAGTATTTT.

The V call is TRBV6-6, the J call TRBJ2-3; 7 nucleotides line up with TRBD2. The CDR3 is made up of 13 amino acids. V shed 4 bases, J shed 8 bases, and the junction held 6 bases outside the gene matches. Germline CDR1 is MNHNY and CDR2 is SVGAGI (reference sequence). Here the CDR3 reads CASSSTGGGTQYF. The CDR3 coding sequence is TGTGCCAGCAGTTCAACGGGAGGAGGTACGCAGTATTTT.

The chain recombines TRBV21-1 with TRBJ1-5. TRBV21-1 is deemed a pseudogene. CDR3 length equals 16 residues. CDR3 in amino acids: CASSPREGPDDQPQHF. The CDR3 DNA reads as TGTGCCAGCAGCCCCCGGGAGGGGCCGGATGATCAGCCCCAGCATTTT.

V and J are TRBV7-6 and TRBJ2-2; D ambiguous. This CDR3 is 16 amino acids long. V lost 1 base, J lost 6 bases, and 15 bases lay in between. The germline gives CDR1 SGHVS, CDR2 FNYEAQ. CDR3 sequence reads: CASSLVASEKSGELFF. In DNA, the CDR3 is TGTGCCAGCAGCTTAGTTGCGTCAGAAAAGTCCGGGGAGCTGTTTTTT.

The V and J genes are TRBV6-5 and TRBJ1-2; the D gene is possibly TRBD1 (5 bases). Germline-derived CDR1 and CDR2 are MNHEY and SVGAGI. V lost 2 bases to trimming and J lost 4 bases, with 11 bases between them. This CDR3 region has 14 residues. CDR3 nucleotides: TGTGCCAGCAGTTACGGTCAGGGCGGCTATGGCTACACCTTC. This codes for CASSYGQGGYGYTF.

The chain has TRBV4-1 and TRBJ2-3, with 12 positions matching TRBD2. Germline-derived CDR1 and CDR2 are MGHRA and YSYEKL. This CDR3 is built from 16 residues. V was clipped by 0 bases and J by 6 bases; unmatched bases: 4. The CDR3: CASSQELAGGLDTQYF. In DNA form, the CDR3 reads TGCGCCAGCAGCCAAGAGCTAGCGGGGGGGTTGGATACGCAGTATTTT.

The V call is TRBV23-1, the J call TRBJ1-2; D uncertain. TRBV23-1 is given ORF status, its function remaining uncertain. Between the trimmed V and J ends, which lost 9 bases and 6 bases, there was a span of 5 bases. This CDR3 has 9 amino acids. This CDR3 is CASSDGYTF. The DNA for the CDR3 is TGCGCCAGTTCGGATGGCTACACCTTC.

The chain employs TRBV7-2 and TRBJ2-5, with D perhaps being TRBD1 or TRBD2 (7 bases each). CDR1 is SGHTA, CDR2 FQGNSA, per germline. The CDR3 has 14 residues. Between the trimmed V and J ends, which lost 4 bases and 5 bases, there was a span of 14 bases. CDR3 nucleotides: TGTGCCAGCAGCTATCAGGGGGGGGGTGAGACCCAGTACTTC. Its translation: CASSYQGGGETQYF.

The chain links TRBV24-1 to TRBJ1-4; no clear D gene. This CDR3 is built from 12 residues. Germline V gene sequence: CDR1 KGHDR, CDR2 SFDVKD. The V end was cut by 3 bases, the J end by 13 bases, with 11 bases between. The CDR3 DNA sequence: TGTGCCACCAGTGATCCCTCGGATTTACTGTTTTTT. This sequence encodes CATSDPSDLLFF.

The table lists this clone with a few counts. V and J are TRBV7-6 and TRBJ1-1, with a tentative D call TRBD1 (6 bases). From germline, CDR1 is SGHVS and CDR2 FNYEAQ. The CDR3 has 13 residues. The V end was cut by 7 bases, the J end by 4 bases, with 13 bases between. This CDR3 is CASTPGGGTEAFF. CDR3 DNA: TGTGCCAGCACCCCGGGAGGGGGCACTGAAGCTTTCTTT.

The chain carries TRBV7-2 and TRBJ2-5; 14 bases line up with TRBD2. V shed 5 bases, J shed 1 base, and the junction held 6 bases outside the gene matches. Germline CDR1 is SGHTA and CDR2 is FQGNSA. The CDR3 is 17 residues long. Here the CDR3 DNA reads TGTGCCAGCAGCCCGCAAGGGACTAGCGGGAGCCAAGAGACCCAGTACTTC. As protein: CASSPQGTSGSQETQYF.

This chain's CDR3 is CASSVTQQTQYF. The CDR3 DNA is TGTGCCAGCAGCGTTACCCAGCAGACCCAGTACTTC. The V and J genes are TRBV7-9 and TRBJ2-5; D not resolved. This CDR3 comprises 12 residues. V lost 5 bases to trimming and J lost 6 bases, with 10 bases between them. The germline V gene has CDR1 SEHNR and CDR2 FQNEAQ (reference sequence).

The chain combines TRBV9 with TRBJ2-1; no definite D call. In germline, CDR1 is SGDLS, CDR2 YYNGEE. The CDR3 totals 13 residues. The V end was cut by 4 bases, the J end by 9 bases, with 14 bases between. CDR3 in amino acids: CASSQKDSPEQFF. CDR3 in DNA: TGTGCCAGCAGCCAGAAGGATTCCCCTGAGCAGTTCTTC.

In the case of this clone: The germline gene is not matched at one end of the junction; a read error may be the cause. Other DNA sequences of this sample code for an identical CDR3. The chain has TRBV3-1 (or the pseudogene TRBV3-2) and TRBJ2-2; D gene ambiguous. Germline assignment: CDR1 LGHDT and CDR2 YNNKEL (reference sequence). The CDR3 has 15 amino acids. CDR3 nucleotides: TGTGCCAGCACAGTAAACTTCCCGAACACTGGGGAGCTGTTTTTT. This encodes CASTVNFPNTGELFF.